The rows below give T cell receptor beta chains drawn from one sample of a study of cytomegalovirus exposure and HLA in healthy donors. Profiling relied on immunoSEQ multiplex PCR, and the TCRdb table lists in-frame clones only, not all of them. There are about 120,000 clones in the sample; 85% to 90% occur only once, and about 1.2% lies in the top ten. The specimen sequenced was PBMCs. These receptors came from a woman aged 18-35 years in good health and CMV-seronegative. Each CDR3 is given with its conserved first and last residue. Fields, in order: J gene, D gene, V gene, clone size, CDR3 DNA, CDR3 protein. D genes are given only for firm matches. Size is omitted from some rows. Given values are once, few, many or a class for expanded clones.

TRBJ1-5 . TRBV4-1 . TGCGCCAGCAGCCAGGGGCGGGGGGGCACGAATCAGCCCCAGCATTTT CASSQGRGGTNQPQHF
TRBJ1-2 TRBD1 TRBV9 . TGTGCCAGCAGTCCCGGACAGGGCGGCTACACCTTC CASSPGQGGYTF
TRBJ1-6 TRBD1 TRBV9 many TGTGCCAGCAGCGTTGAGGAACAGGGGGTATCACCCCTCCACTTT CASSVEEQGVSPLHF
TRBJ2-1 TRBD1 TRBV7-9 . TGTGCCAGCAGCGTAACGGACAGGGCAGGTGGAAATGAGCAGTTCTTC CASSVTDRAGGNEQFF
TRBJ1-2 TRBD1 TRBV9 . TGTGCCAGCAGCGTTGGGCAGGGGGTACGCTATGGCTACACCTTC CASSVGQGVRYGYTF
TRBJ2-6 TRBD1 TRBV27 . TGTGCCAGCAGATCTACAGGGGGGCGGGCCAACGTCCTGACTTTC CASRSTGGRANVLTF
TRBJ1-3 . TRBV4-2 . TGTGCCAGCAGCCAAGATAGTGTGGTAGACTCTGGAAACACCATATATTTT CASSQDSVVDSGNTIYF
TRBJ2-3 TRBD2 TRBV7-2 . TGTGCCAGCAGCCTCCGGGACTCGGGGGGTACGCAGTATTTT CASSLRDSGGTQYF
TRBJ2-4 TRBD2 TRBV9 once TGTGCCAGCAGCCCACACACAGGACTAGCGGGGGGGCGCCTGGACTTC CASSPHTGLAGGRLDF
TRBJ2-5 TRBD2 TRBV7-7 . TGTGCCAGCAGCTCCGGACTAGCGGGGGAGACCCAGTACTTC CASSSGLAGETQYF
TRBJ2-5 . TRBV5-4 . TGTGCCAGCAGCTTGGTAGGGAGGGAGACCCAGTACTTC CASSLVGRETQYF
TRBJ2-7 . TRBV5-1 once TGCGCCAGCAGCAATGACAACTCCTACGAGCAGTACTTC CASSNDNSYEQYF
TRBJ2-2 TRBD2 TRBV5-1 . TGCGCCAGCAGCTTCGATCCGGGACTAAACACCGGGGAGCTGTTTTTT CASSFDPGLNTGELFF
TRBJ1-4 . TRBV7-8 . TGTGCCAGCAGCTTTGGGGGCAATGAAAAACTGTTTTTT CASSFGGNEKLFF
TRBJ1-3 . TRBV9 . TGTGCCAGCAGCGTATCTCTGTCGGATTATCGGGACACCATATATTTT CASSVSLSDYRDTIYF
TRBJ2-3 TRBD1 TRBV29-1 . TGCAGCGTTGAAGATGAGACAGGGATCCCCGCAGATACGCAGTATTTT CSVEDETGIPADTQYF
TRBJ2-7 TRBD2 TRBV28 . TGTGCCAGCTCCCTGTCGTCGACTAGCGGGGCCTACGAGCAGTACTTC CASSLSSTSGAYEQYF
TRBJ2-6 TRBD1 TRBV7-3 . TGTGCCAGCAGTCGGGACAGTAGCTCTGGGGCCAACGTCCTGACTTTC CASSRDSSSGANVLTF
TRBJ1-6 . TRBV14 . TGTGCCAGCAGCCCCCTGACAGCATGGTCACCCCTCCACTTT CASSPLTAWSPLHF
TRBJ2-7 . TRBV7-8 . TGTGCCAGCAGCTTACGCGCACCCTACGACGAGCAGTACTTC CASSLRAPYDEQYF
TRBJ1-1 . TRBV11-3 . TGTGCCAGCAGCTTTTCCTCGGGGGCTGAAGCTTTCTTT CASSFSSGAEAFF
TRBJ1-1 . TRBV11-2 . TGTGCCAGCAGCTCCACACAGGGCACTGAAGCTTTCTTT CASSSTQGTEAFF
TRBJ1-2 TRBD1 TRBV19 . TGTGCCAGTAGTATTCGACAGGGTCATGGCTACACCTTC CASSIRQGHGYTF
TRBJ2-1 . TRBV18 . TGTGCCAGCTCCGGACAGAACAATGAGCAGTTCTTC CASSGQNNEQFF
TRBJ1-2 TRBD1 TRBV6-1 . TGTGCCAGCAGTGAACTGGGAGGACAGGTTGGCTACACCTTC CASSELGGQVGYTF
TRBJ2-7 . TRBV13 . TGTGCCAGCAGCCCCCCCCTTTTTTCGGGCTCCTACGAGCAGTACTTC CASSPPLFSGSYEQYF
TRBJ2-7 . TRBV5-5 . TGTGCCAGCAGCTATGACAGGTACCTCCGGGGGCAGTACTTC CASSYDRYLRGQYF
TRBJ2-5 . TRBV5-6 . TGTGCCAGCAGCTTGGGGGGGCGGCAAGAGACCCAGTACTTC CASSLGGRQETQYF
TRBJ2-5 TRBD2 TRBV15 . TGTGCCACCAGCCCCGAGGGTGTCCTAGCGGGGCGAGAGACCCAGTACTTC CATSPEGVLAGRETQYF
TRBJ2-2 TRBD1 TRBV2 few TGTGCCAGCCACGATTGGACAGGAATTTTCTGGGGGGAGCTGTTTTTT CASHDWTGIFWGELFF
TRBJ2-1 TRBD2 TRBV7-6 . TGTGCCAGCAGCTTTGAAGCGGGGGCTCGGGGGGAGCAGTTCTTC CASSFEAGARGEQFF
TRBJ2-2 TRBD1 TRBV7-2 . TGTGCCAGCAGACCGACAGGGGGCACCGGGGAGCTGTTTTTT CASRPTGGTGELFF
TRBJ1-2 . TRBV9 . TGTGCCAGCAGCGTAGGCCGCTTTGGGGGGAACTATGGCTACACCTTC CASSVGRFGGNYGYTF
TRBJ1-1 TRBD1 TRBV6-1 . TGTGCCAGCAGGACCGACAGGGGCTTCACTGAAGCTTTCTTT CASRTDRGFTEAFF
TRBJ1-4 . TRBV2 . TGTGCCAGCAGTGGGTACAGACAACCTGAAAAACTGTTTTTT CASSGYRQPEKLFF
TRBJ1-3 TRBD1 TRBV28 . TGTGCCAGCATCCGGGGGACAGATGGAAACACCATATATTTT CASIRGTDGNTIYF
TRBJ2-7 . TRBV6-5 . TGTGCCAGCAATCGTTATCCTGGGCAGTCCTACGAGCAGTACTTC CASNRYPGQSYEQYF
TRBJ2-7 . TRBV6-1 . TGTGCCAGCAGTGAAACGGTCACCTACGAGCAGTACTTC CASSETVTYEQYF
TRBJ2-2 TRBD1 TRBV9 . TGTGCCAGCAGCGGACGACAGGGGGACACCGGGGAGCTGTTTTTT CASSGRQGDTGELFF
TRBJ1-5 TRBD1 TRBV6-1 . TGTGCCAGCAGGGGGACAGACTACCAGCCCCAGCATTTT CASRGTDYQPQHF
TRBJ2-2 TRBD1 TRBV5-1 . TGCGCCAGCAGCTTTATGACAGGGTCCGGGGAGCTGTTTTTT CASSFMTGSGELFF
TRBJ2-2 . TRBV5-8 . TGTGCCAGCAGCTTGGGGATCGGAGCTACCGGGGAGCTGTTTTTT CASSLGIGATGELFF
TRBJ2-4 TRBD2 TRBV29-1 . TGCAGCGTTGGGGGGGCTAGCGGGGAGGAGGCCAAAAACATTCAGTACTTC CSVGGASGEEAKNIQYF
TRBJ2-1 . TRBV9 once TGTGCCAGCAGCGTTCGCGGGGCGAGCTCCTACAATGAGCAGTTCTTC CASSVRGASSYNEQFF
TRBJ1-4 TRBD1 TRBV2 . TGTGCCAGCAGCGGGACAGGCGAAAAACTGTTTTTT CASSGTGEKLFF
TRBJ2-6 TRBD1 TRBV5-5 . TGTGCCAGCAGCTCACCGGGACAGGGGGCATCTGGGGCCAACGTCCTGACTTTC CASSSPGQGASGANVLTF
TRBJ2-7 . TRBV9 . TGTGCCAGCAGCCCCATTTGGGAGGAGGACGAGCAGTACTTC CASSPIWEEDEQYF
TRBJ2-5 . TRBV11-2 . TGTGCCAGCAGCTCCGGGACTCACTACCAAGAGACCCAGTACTTC CASSSGTHYQETQYF
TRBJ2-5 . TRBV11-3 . TGTGCCAGCAGCAACCATACCCCGGGCGCGGGGTGGGAGACCCAGTACTTC CASSNHTPGAGWETQYF
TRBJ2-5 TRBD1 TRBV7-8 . TGTGCCAGCAGCTTGGGGACAGTCCAAGAGACCCAGTACTTC CASSLGTVQETQYF
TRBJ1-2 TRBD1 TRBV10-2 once TGCGCCAGCAGTCAAATCGGACAGGAGCACTATGGCTACACCTTC CASSQIGQEHYGYTF
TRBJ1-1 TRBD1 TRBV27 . TGTGCCAGCAGTTCGTCCAGGGGGCTAAACACTGAAGCTTTCTTT CASSSSRGLNTEAFF
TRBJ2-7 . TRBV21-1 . TGTGCCAGCGCCAACCGGGACAGGGCCTACGAGCAGTACTTC CASANRDRAYEQYF
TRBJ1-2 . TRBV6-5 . TGTGCCAGCAGTTACTCGATATGGCGGGGCTACACCTTC CASSYSIWRGYTF
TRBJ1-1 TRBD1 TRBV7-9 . TGTGCCAGCAGCCACAGCGGCCAGGGGGTCGAAGCTTTCTTT CASSHSGQGVEAFF
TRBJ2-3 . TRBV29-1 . TGCAGCGTTGAGGGGGGGGCAGGGGCGTCGCAGTATTTT CSVEGGAGASQYF
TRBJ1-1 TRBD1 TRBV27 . TGTGCCAGCAGTTCGACAGGGTGGAACACTGAAGCTTTCTTT CASSSTGWNTEAFF
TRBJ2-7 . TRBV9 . TGTGCCAGCAGCGTAGGGGCAGGGAACTCCTACGAGCAGTACTTC CASSVGAGNSYEQYF
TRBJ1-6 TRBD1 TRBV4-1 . TGCGCCAGCAGCCAAGATGTGACAGGGAGCTCCTATAATTCACCCCTCCACTTT CASSQDVTGSSYNSPLHF